The 13 T cell receptor beta chains reported below all come from one sample, sequenced in a study of beta chain features in type 1 diabetes. Overall study results and limits: Significant though moderate, a shortening of TCRB CDR3s appeared in all four CD4+ subsets of Type 1 diabetes patients.

Their specific antigens are unknown. cDNA synthesis used the whole RNA isolate, giving expressed TCRB sequences. Method: immunoSEQ multiplex PCR; TCRdb's copy keeps in-frame clones and lacks some. Of roughly 140,000 clones listed, 10% were seen once; the top ten hold more than 0.45%. The sequenced sample consisted of central memory CD4+ T cells from blood. The receptors come from a man aged 30 to 45 with type 1 diabetes.

This sequence joins TRBV28 and TRBJ2-1, with D perhaps TRBD2 (6 bases). CDR1 is MDHEN, CDR2 SYDVKM, per germline. V was pared by 4 bases and J by 2 bases, with 15 bases between. The CDR3 sequence is 16 residues long. CDR3 amino acids: CASSSPSSVAYNEQFF. Written as DNA, the CDR3 is TGTGCCAGCAGTTCTCCTTCTAGCGTTGCCTACAATGAGCAGTTCTTC.

There are a few counts of this clone. V usage is TRBV25-1 and J usage is TRBJ2-4; D might be TRBD2 (6 bases). Germline V CDR1 and CDR2: MGHDK, SYGVNS. V lost 1 base to trimming and J lost 7 bases, with 14 bases between them. The CDR3 runs to 15 residues. CDR3 sequence (DNA): TGTGCCAGCAGTGAATCTAGGGAGGTGGGGAACATTCAGTACTTC. It specifies CASSESREVGNIQYF.

Only a few counts were recorded for this clone. The chain has TRBV27 and TRBJ1-5; a possible D gene is TRBD1 (6 bases). V dropped 5 bases and J dropped 6 bases, with 14 bases sitting between them. Germline CDR1 MNHEY, CDR2 SMNVEV (reference sequence). The CDR3 is 14 residues long. The CDR3 reads CASSKTPGVQPQHF. The CDR3 DNA follows: TGTGCCAGCAGTAAGACCCCAGGGGTTCAGCCCCAGCATTTT.

The V and J genes are TRBV19 and TRBJ2-5; 7 bases align to TRBD1. V dropped 8 bases and J dropped 5; count of bases not matched to a gene: 8. Germline CDR1 and CDR2: LNHDA and SQIVND (reference sequence). CDR3 length: 13 amino acids. CDR3 residues: CASDTGDRETQYF. The CDR3 DNA reads TGTGCCAGTGACACAGGGGATCGGGAGACCCAGTACTTC.

This clone occurred a few times. The rearrangement links TRBV5-1 to TRBJ2-7; perhaps TRBD1 as D (6 bases). The V gene's germline CDR1 is SGHRS and CDR2 YFSETQ. The CDR3 runs 15 residues. Trimming cost V 5 bases and J 2 bases, with 17 bases left between them. CDR3 bases: TGCGCCAGCAGGTCTATAAGCAGGGGAGCCTACGAGCAGTACTTC. Its translation is CASRSISRGAYEQYF.

J is TRBJ2-6 and V is TRBV18; 7 positions agree with TRBD1. Germline CDR1 is KGHSH and CDR2 is LQKENI. The ends lost 1 base at V and 2 bases at J; junction bases unmatched: 8. The CDR3 has 18 residues. CDR3 residues: CASSPRVLGGTGANVLTF. The CDR3 nucleotides are TGTGCCAGCTCACCACGTGTTTTAGGGGGCACTGGGGCCAACGTCCTGACTTTC.

This clone was detected only a few times. The genes are TRBV5-6 and TRBJ1-4; perhaps TRBD1 as D (6 bases). Trimming pared 4 bases from V and 8 bases from J, leaving 18 bases between. This CDR3 has 15 residues. The germline V gene encodes CDR1 SGHDT and CDR2 YYEEEE. In DNA form, the CDR3 reads TGTGCCAGCAGCCCGTGGGGAGGGGGAGGCGAAAAACTGTTTTTT. Its protein is CASSPWGGGGEKLFF.

The genes are TRBV7-9 and TRBJ1-1; 8 bases align to TRBD1. CDR3 size: 14 residues. The germline gives CDR1 SEHNR, CDR2 FQNEAQ (reference sequence). V shed 0 bases and J 4 bases; nucleotides not matched to a gene: 1. The CDR3 DNA sequence: TGTGCCAGCAGCTTAGCACAGGGGGGCACTGAAGCTTTCTTT. Protein product: CASSLAQGGTEAFF.

This clone came up many times. The chain combines TRBV4-3 with TRBJ1-1; no clear D gene. The germline V and J ends were trimmed by 1 base and 1 base, with 13 bases remaining between them. The germline V gene encodes CDR1 LGHNA and CDR2 YSLEER. This CDR3 has 16 amino acids. The CDR3: CASSQGANRRNTEAFF. The DNA of the CDR3 is TGCGCCAGCAGCCAAGGGGCCAATCGACGGAACACTGAAGCTTTCTTT.

This clone turned up a few times. The rearrangement links TRBV28 to TRBJ2-6; D perhaps matches TRBD1 (7 bases). The CDR3 consists of 16 residues. Germline CDR1 MDHEN, CDR2 SYDVKM. Trimming removed 5 bases at V and 3 bases at J, with 14 bases between. The CDR3 region has the DNA TGTGCCAGCAGTCACGCAGGGGGGCATGGGGCCAACGTCCTGACTTTC. Protein sequence: CASSHAGGHGANVLTF.

This rearrangement joins TRBV7-9 to TRBJ2-5; TRBD2 matches at 7 bases. This CDR3 contains 14 residues. The germline gives CDR1 SEHNR, CDR2 FQNEAQ (reference sequence). V trimming: 2 bases; J trimming: 5 bases; junction bases outside the gene matches: 5. The CDR3 region is CASSLNLGGETQYF. The CDR3 bases are TGTGCCAGCAGCTTAAATCTGGGAGGGGAGACCCAGTACTTC. The whole variable domain, remainder taken from reference TRBV7-9 and TRBJ2-5, is DTGVSQNPRHKITKRGQNVTFRCDPISEHNRLYWYRQTLGQGPEFLTYFQNEAQLEKSRLLSDRFSAERPKGSFSTLEIQRTEQGDSAMYLCASSLNLGGETQYFGPGTRLLVL.

V usage is TRBV4-3 and J usage is TRBJ2-1, with 7 bases matching TRBD2. V was clipped by 0 bases and J by 3 bases; unmatched bases: 11. This CDR3 spans 18 amino acids. In germline, CDR1 is LGHNA, CDR2 YSLEER. CDR3 protein: CASSQDSYGGTIYNEQFF. The DNA of the CDR3 is TGCGCCAGCAGCCAAGATTCCTACGGGGGGACGATCTACAATGAGCAGTTCTTC.

The chain uses TRBV21-1 and TRBJ2-2; TRBD1, the table's D call, was not compared with the DNA. TRBV21-1 is a pseudogene. This CDR3 comprises 16 residues. DNA for the CDR3: TGTGCCAGCAGCAAAGCGCCCAGGGGATGGCCCGGGGAGCTGTTTTTT. Protein sequence: CASSKAPRGWPGELFF.